This record concerns one TCR beta chain sequence. No antigen is known for it. This sample is part of a study of CD8 T cell repertoires and HIV-1 epitope variants. Study in general: T cells were stimulated with Twenty-five Gag and Nef peptides separately. Enriched T cells were co-cultured with equal numbers of autologous T cell-negative antigen-presenting cells.

Produced via immunoSEQ multiplex PCR; TCRdb's table is partial and in-frame only. Among thousands of clones listed, 65% were seen once. The CDR3 sequence is 13 residues long. V dropped 5 bases and J dropped 8; count of bases not matched to a gene: 5. CDR1 SNHLY and CDR2 FYNNEI come from the germline V gene. The receptor was derived from a male donor with HIV. The chain couples TRBV2 to TRBJ1-2; 10 positions match TRBD1. Input material: cultured CD8+ T cells derived from PBMCs. CDR3 bases: TGTGCCAGCAGTTCCGGGACAGGGGAAGGCTACACCTTC. Residues: CASSSGTGEGYTF.